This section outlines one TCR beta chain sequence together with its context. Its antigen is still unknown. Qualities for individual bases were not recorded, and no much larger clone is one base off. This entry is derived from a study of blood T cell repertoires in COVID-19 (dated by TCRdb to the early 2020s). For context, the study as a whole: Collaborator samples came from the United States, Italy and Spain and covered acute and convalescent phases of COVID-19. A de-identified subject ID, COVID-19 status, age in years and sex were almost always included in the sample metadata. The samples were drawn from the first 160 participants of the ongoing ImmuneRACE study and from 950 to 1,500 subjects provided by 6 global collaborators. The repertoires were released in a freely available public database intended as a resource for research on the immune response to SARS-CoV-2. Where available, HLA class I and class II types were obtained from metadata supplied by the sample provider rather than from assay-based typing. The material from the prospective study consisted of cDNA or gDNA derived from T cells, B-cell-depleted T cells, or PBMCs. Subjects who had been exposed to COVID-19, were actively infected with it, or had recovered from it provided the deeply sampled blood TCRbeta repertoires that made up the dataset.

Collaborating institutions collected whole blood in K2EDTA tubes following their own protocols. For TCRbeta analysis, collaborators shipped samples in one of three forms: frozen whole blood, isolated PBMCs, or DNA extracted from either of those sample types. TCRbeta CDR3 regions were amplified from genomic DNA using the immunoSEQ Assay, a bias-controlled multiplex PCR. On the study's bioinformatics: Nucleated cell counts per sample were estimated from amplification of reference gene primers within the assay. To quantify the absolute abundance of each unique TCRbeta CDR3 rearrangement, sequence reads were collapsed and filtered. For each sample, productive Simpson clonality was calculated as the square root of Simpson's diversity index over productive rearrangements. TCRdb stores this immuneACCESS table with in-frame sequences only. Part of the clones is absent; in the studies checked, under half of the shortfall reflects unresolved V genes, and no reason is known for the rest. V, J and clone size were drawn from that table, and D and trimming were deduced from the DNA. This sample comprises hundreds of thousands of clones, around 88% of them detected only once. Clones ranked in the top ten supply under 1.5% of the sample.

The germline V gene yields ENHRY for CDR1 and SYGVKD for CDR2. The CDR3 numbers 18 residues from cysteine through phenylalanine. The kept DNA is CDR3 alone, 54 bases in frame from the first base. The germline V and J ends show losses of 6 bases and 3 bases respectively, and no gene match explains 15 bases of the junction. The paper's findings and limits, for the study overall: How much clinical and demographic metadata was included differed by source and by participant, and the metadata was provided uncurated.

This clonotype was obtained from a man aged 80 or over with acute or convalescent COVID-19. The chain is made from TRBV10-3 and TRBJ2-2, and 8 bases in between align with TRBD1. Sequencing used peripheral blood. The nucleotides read TGTGCCATCAGCGGCACCCCCACAGGGGGGTCGGACACCGGGGAGCTGTTTTTT. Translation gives CAISGTPTGGSDTGELFF.